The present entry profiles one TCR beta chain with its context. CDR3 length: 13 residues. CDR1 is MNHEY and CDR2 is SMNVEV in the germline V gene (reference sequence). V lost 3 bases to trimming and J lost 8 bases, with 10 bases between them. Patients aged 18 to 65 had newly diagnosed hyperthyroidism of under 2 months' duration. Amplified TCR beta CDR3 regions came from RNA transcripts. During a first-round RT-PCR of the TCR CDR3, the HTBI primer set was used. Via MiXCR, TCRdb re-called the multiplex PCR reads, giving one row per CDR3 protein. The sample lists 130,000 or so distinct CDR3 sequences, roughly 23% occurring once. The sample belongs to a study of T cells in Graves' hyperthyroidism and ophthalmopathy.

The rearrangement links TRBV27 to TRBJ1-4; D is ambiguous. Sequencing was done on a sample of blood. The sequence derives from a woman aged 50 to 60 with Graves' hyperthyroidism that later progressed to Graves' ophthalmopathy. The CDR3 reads CASSFWAGEKLFF. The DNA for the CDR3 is TGTGCCAGCAGTTTCTGGGCGGGAGAAAAACTGTTTTTT.